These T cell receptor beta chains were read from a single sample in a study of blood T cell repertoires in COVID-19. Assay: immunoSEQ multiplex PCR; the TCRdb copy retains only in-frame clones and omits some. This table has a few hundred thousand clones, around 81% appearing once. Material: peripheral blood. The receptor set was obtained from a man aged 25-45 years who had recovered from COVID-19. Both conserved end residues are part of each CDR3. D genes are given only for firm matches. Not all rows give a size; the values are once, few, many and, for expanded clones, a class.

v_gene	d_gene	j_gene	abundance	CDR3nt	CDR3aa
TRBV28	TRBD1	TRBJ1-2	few	TGTGCCAGCAGTTTAAGCGGGACAGGGAGGTCTAACTATGGCTACACCTTC	CASSLSGTGRSNYGYTF
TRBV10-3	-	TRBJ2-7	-	TGTGCCATCAGTGGTGGTGAGTCCTACGAGCAGTACTTC	CAISGGESYEQYF
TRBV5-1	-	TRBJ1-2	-	TGCGCCAGCAGCTTGTCTTCTATGGGGGGGCGCGAGCATGGCTACACCTTC	CASSLSSMGGREHGYTF
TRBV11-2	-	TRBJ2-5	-	TGTGCCAGCAGCCCCCTGTACACCCTAGAGACCCAGTACTTC	CASSPLYTLETQYF
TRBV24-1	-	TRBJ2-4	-	TGTGCCACCAGTGATGGAGTTTCGTCCAAAAACATTCAGTACTTC	CATSDGVSSKNIQYF
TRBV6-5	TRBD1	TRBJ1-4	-	TGTGCCAGCATCTCAGGGGGCTGGGTTAGTGAAAAACTGTTTTTT	CASISGGWVSEKLFF
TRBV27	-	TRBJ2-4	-	TGTGCCAGCAGTTTATCGGGCACAAGGGCGGGCATTCAGTACTTC	CASSLSGTRAGIQYF
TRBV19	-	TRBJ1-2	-	TGTGCCAGTAGTATTAGTGGCGGAAGGTCTAACTATGGCTACACCTTC	CASSISGGRSNYGYTF
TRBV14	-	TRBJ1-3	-	TGTGCCAGCAGCCAAGTGACAGGAGGTTCCACCATATATTTT	CASSQVTGGSTIYF
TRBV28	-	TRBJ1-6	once	TGTGCCAGCACCCCTATCGGGGCCTATAATTCACCCCTCCACTTT	CASTPIGAYNSPLHF
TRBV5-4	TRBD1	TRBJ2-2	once	TGTGCCAGCAGCGATTGGACAGGGGGCGGTACCGGGGAGCTGTTTTTT	CASSDWTGGGTGELFF
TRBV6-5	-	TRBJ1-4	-	TGTGCCAGCAAGGAGGGCAGCACTCTGTTTTTT	CASKEGSTLFF
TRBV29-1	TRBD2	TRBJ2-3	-	TGCAGCCTAAAAGGACTAGGAGCAGATACGCAGTATTTT	CSLKGLGADTQYF
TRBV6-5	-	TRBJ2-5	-	TGTGCCAGCAGTCCCTGGGCAGAGGAGACCCAGTACTTC	CASSPWAEETQYF
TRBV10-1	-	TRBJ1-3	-	TGCGCCAGCAGTGAAGACAGCTCTGGAAACACCATATATTTT	CASSEDSSGNTIYF
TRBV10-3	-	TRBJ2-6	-	TGTGCCATCAGACCCCCGACACAGGGCCCTGGGGCCAACGTCCTGACTTTC	CAIRPPTQGPGANVLTF
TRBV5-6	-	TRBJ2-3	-	TGTGCCAGCAGCTCGCCGGGAACAGGCACAGATACGCAGTATTTT	CASSSPGTGTDTQYF
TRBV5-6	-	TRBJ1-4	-	TGTGCCAGCAGCTTGTCCCGAGCCATTAATGAAAAACTGTTTTTT	CASSLSRAINEKLFF
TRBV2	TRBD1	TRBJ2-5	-	TGTGCCAGCAGTGAAAGGACAGGGGGCCTAGAGACCCAGTACTTC	CASSERTGGLETQYF
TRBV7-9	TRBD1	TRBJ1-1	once	TGTGCCAGCAGCAAGACCGCGGGACAGGACCTCACTGAAGCTTTCTTT	CASSKTAGQDLTEAFF
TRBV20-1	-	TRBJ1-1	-	TGCAGTGCTAGTTCGGGGGGCACTGAAGCTTTCTTT	CSASSGGTEAFF
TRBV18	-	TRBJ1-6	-	TGTGCCAGCTCACCACGCACGGCGGCCTATAATTCACCCCTCCACTTT	CASSPRTAAYNSPLHF
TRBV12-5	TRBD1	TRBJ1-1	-	TGTGCTAGTGGGCGCTCCGGGACAGACACTGAAGCTTTCTTT	CASGRSGTDTEAFF
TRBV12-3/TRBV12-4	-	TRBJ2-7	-	TGTGCCAGCAGTCCCCTCCCCTACGAGCAGTACTTC	CASSPLPYEQYF
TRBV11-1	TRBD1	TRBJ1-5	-	TGTGCCAGCAGCTTAGGTACAGGGGGCAATCAGCCCCAGCATTTT	CASSLGTGGNQPQHF
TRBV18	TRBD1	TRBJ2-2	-	TGTGCCAGCTCACCACCGGGGACAGGGGGTGCCGGGGAGCTGTTTTTT	CASSPPGTGGAGELFF
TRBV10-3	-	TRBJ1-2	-	TGTGCCATGAAAGCGGAGCTAGGAGGTGGCTACACCTTC	CAMKAELGGGYTF
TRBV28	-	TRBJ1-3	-	TGTGCCAGCAGTTTTCCCAGGGCTGGAAACACCATATATTTT	CASSFPRAGNTIYF
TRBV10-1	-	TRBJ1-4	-	TGCGCCAGCTCTCGCGAACAGGGAGATAATGAAAAACTGTTTTTT	CASSREQGDNEKLFF
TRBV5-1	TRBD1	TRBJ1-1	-	TGCGCCAGCAGCGAACCGACAGGGGCGTGGAGCACTGAAGCTTTCTTT	CASSEPTGAWSTEAFF
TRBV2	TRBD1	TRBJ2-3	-	TGTGCCAGCACAGGACAGGGCACAGATACGCAGTATTTT	CASTGQGTDTQYF
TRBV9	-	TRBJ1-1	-	TGTGCCAGCAGCGCAAGTCAGGGCCCTGAAGCTTTCTTT	CASSASQGPEAFF
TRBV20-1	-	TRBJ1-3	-	TGCAGTGCTAGTGGGGCAGAAACTGCTGGAAACACCATATATTTT	CSASGAETAGNTIYF
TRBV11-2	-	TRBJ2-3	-	TGTGCCAGCAGCTCCACCGAGCGGAGTACGCAGTATTTT	CASSSTERSTQYF
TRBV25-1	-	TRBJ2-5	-	TGTGCCAGCAGTGATCAGGGGGGCATCCAGACCCAGTACTTC	CASSDQGGIQTQYF
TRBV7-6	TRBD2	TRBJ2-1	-	TGTGCCAGCAGCCTGGAGGGACTAGCCCCCTACAATGAGCAGTTCTTC	CASSLEGLAPYNEQFF
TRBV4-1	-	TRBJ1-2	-	TGCGCCAGCAGCCAAGATCTATTCGAGGCGGGGACCTATGGCTACACCTTC	CASSQDLFEAGTYGYTF
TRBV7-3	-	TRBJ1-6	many	TGTGCCAGCAGCTTACGGGGATCCTATAATTCACCCCTCCACTTT	CASSLRGSYNSPLHF
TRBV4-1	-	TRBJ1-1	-	TGCGCCAGCAGCCAAGCCCGGGGGGAATCTGAAGCTTTCTTT	CASSQARGESEAFF
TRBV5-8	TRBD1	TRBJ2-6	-	TGTGCCAGCAGCTTGGGGACAGGGTATACTGGGGCCAACGTCCTGACTTTC	CASSLGTGYTGANVLTF
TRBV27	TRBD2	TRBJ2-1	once	TGTGCCAGCAGTTCTCCCCTACTAGCGTGGGAGAGGGTTTCCTACAATGAGCAGTTCTTC	CASSSPLLAWERVSYNEQFF
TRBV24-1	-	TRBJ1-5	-	TGTGCCACCAGTGATTCGGGAGATGGGCATCAGCCCCAGCATTTT	CATSDSGDGHQPQHF
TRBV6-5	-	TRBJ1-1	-	TGTGCCAGCAGCCTTGGTGGTCACCGGGTAGCTTTCTTT	CASSLGGHRVAFF
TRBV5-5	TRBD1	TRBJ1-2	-	TGTGCCAGCAGCTTCGACCTAGACAGGGAAAGGTACTATGGCTACACCTTC	CASSFDLDRERYYGYTF
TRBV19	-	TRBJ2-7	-	TGTGCCAGTAGGGCGGGGGCGGCCTACGAGCAGTACTTC	CASRAGAAYEQYF
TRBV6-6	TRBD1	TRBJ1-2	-	TGTGCCAGCAGGAGAGGGGGACAGGGTTTTTCTGGCTACACCTTC	CASRRGGQGFSGYTF
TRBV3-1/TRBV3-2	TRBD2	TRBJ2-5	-	TGTGCCAGCAGCCAAGGAAGATTAGGCGGGGGGGTTCAAGAGACCCAGTACTTC	CASSQGRLGGGVQETQYF
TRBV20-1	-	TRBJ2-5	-	TGCAGTGCTAGTCAACCCCCCAAAATCAGAAAAGACGGCCAAACCTTACCGGGGACCCAGTACTTC	CSASQPPKIRKDGQTLPGTQYF
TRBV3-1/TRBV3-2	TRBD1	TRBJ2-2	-	TGTGCCAGCAGCCAAGAGTGGACAGGGGGCACCGGGGAGCTGTTTTTT	CASSQEWTGGTGELFF
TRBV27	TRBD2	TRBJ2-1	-	TGTGCCAGCAGCCAGACTAGCGGGGGCTACAATGAGCAGTTCTTC	CASSQTSGGYNEQFF
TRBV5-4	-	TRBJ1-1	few	TGTGCCAGCAGCTTTGGTGGGGGCCTACGGTGGACTGAAGCTTTCTTT	CASSFGGGLRWTEAFF
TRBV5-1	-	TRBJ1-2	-	TGCGCCAGCAGCCAGGAGGGAGGGACGCCTAACTATGGCTACACCTTC	CASSQEGGTPNYGYTF
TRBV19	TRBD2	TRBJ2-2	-	TGTGCCAGTAGGAAACTAGCGGGGACATGGAACACCGGGGAGCTGTTTTTT	CASRKLAGTWNTGELFF
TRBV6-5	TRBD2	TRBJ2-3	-	TGTGCCAGCAGCCCGGGACTAGCGGGCACAGATACGCAGTATTTT	CASSPGLAGTDTQYF
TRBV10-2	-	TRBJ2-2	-	TGCGCCAGCAGTGCACAAGGCGGGAACACCGGGGAGCTGTTTTTT	CASSAQGGNTGELFF
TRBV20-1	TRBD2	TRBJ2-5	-	TGCAGTGTTTTCGGGGGGGAGACCCAGTACTTC	CSVFGGETQYF
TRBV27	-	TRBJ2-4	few	TGTGCCAGCAGTTTCGAGGCATCTAAAAACATTCAGTACTTC	CASSFEASKNIQYF
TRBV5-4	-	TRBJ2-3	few	TGTGCCAGCAGCTTGGCGCTGACAGGACGCACAGATACGCAGTATTTT	CASSLALTGRTDTQYF
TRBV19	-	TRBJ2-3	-	TGTGCCAGTAGGCCAGTGGGAGAGCTAGATACGCAGTATTTT	CASRPVGELDTQYF